The 5 T cell receptor beta chains listed next were all sequenced from one sample in a study of cytomegalovirus exposure and HLA in healthy donors. PCR involved 60 Vbeta and 13 Jbeta primers. Data came from immunoSEQ multiplex PCR; TCRdb stores just in-frame clones and leaves some out. The sample records 30,000 to 45,000 clones, about half being singletons. Sequenced input: PBMCs. Receptors were obtained from a middle-aged woman in good health and CMV-seropositive.

The genes are TRBV5-1 and TRBJ2-5; 8 bases agree with TRBD2. Per germline, CDR1 SGHRS and CDR2 YFSETQ. CDR3 length: 16 residues. The V gene end was trimmed by 0 bases and the J gene end by 1 base; junction bases not matched to a gene: 5. CDR3: CASSLGSGGAQETQYF. In DNA, the CDR3 is TGCGCCAGCAGCTTGGGAAGCGGGGGAGCCCAAGAGACCCAGTACTTC. Full variable domain (rest looked up from reference TRBV5-1 and TRBJ2-5): KAGVTQTPRYLIKTRGQQVTLSCSPISGHRSVSWYQQTPGQGLQFLFEYFSETQRNKGNFPGRFSGRQFSNSRSEMNVSTLELGDSALYLCASSLGSGGAQETQYFGPGTRLLVL.

This clone was counted only a few times. The CDR3 DNA reads as TGTGCCAGCAGTTACACAGGGGGCCCCCGTGATGGCTACACCTTC. Its protein is CASSYTGGPRDGYTF. The V gene is TRBV6-5, the J gene TRBJ1-2; 9 bases are shared with TRBD1. The CDR3 runs 15 residues. V was clipped by 2 bases and J by 6 bases; unmatched bases: 7. Germline CDR1 and CDR2: MNHEY and SVGAGI.

The rearrangement joins TRBV4-1 to TRBJ1-2; D call uncertain. The CDR3 is made up of 14 amino acids. V was clipped by 4 bases and J by 7 bases, with 16 bases between them. Germline V gives CDR1 MGHRA, CDR2 YSYEKL. This chain's CDR3 is CASSLPERSSGYTF. The CDR3 DNA reads as TGCGCCAGCAGCCTTCCGGAGAGATCTAGTGGCTACACCTTC.

This sequence joins TRBV5-1 and TRBJ1-2; D unresolved. The CDR3 covers 11 residues. The V gene's germline CDR1 is SGHRS and CDR2 YFSETQ. V was pared by 4 bases and J by 6 bases, with 7 bases between. The chain's CDR3 is CASSDQDGYTF. In nucleotides, the CDR3 is TGCGCCAGCAGCGACCAGGATGGCTACACCTTC. The variable domain in full, with the rest retrieved from reference TRBV5-1 and TRBJ1-2, is KAGVTQTPRYLIKTRGQQVTLSCSPISGHRSVSWYQQTPGQGLQFLFEYFSETQRNKGNFPGRFSGRQFSNSRSEMNVSTLELGDSALYLCASSDQDGYTFGSGTRLTVV.

The chain links TRBV7-9 to TRBJ2-1, with unresolved D. Trimming cost V 4 bases and J 9 bases, with 19 bases left between them. The CDR3 has 15 amino acids. Germline-derived CDR1 and CDR2 are SEHNR and FQNEAQ (reference sequence). The CDR3, as DNA: TGTGCCAGCAGCTCATCCCTTTCCCTCACTGGTGAGCAGTTCTTC. This gives the protein CASSSSLSLTGEQFF.